The TCR beta chain under discussion was sequenced for a study of T cell responses to AZD1222 COVID-19 vaccine. Trimming took 4 bases from V and 8 from J, leaving 17 bases between them. The CDR3 is made up of 14 amino acids. Germline assignment: CDR1 LNHDA and CDR2 SQIVND (reference sequence). The method was immunoSEQ multiplex PCR; TCRdb's version includes in-frame clones alone and lacks a portion of them. The repertoire holds fewer than 50,000 clones, with about 80% as singletons. The chain joins TRBV19 to TRBJ1-2, with D tentatively TRBD1 (6 bases). This receptor was taken from an adult in good health. This sample comprised peripheral blood, obtained on day 0 of AZD1222 vaccination. The CDR3 is CASSTWDTSRGYTF. CDR3 coding DNA: TGTGCCAGTAGTACGTGGGACACTTCTAGGGGCTACACCTTC.